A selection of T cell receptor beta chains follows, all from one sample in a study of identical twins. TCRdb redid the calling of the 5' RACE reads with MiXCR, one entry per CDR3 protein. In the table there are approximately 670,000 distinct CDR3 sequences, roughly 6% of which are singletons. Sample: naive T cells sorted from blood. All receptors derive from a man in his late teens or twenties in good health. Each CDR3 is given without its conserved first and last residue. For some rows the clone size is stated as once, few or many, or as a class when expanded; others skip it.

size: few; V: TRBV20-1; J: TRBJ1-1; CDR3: SASDRLVRTEAF
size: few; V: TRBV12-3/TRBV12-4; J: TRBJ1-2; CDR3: ASNFPRQGKNYGYT
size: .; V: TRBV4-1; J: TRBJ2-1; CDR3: ASSHQGLAGGTAYNEQF
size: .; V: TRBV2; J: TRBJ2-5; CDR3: ASSADRNNQETQY
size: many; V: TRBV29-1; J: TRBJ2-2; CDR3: SVREGSDGELF
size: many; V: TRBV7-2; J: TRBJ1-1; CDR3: ASSPVPMNTEAF
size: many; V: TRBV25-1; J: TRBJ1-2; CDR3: ASSETPGQGLNYGYT
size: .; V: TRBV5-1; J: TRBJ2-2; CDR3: ASSVGLAGNTGELF
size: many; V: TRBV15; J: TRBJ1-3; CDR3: ATSRDLVNPGNTIY
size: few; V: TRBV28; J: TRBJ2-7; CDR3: ASSSPSGQSYEQY
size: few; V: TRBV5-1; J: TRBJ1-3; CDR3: ASSLEGTSTIY
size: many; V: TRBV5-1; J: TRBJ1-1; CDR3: ASSHGTDTEAF
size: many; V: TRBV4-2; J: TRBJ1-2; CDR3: ASSQGGGDGYT
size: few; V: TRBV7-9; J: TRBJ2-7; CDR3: ASSRGLPNTYEQY
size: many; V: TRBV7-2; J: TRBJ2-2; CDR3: ASSLVHFDGELF
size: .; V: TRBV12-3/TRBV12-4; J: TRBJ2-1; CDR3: ASTTGGFEVGNEQF
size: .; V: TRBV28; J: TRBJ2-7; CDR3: ASSLFPPNEQY
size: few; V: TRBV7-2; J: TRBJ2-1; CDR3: ASRNGFGRGANEQF
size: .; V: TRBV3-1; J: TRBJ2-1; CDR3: ASSPVRGLAGVNEQF
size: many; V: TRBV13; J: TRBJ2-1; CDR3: ASVLRSNSYNEQF
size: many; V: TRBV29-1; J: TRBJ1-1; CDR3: SVDGQGGTEAF
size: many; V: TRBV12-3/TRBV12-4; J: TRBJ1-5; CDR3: ASSNIQGSGSQPQH
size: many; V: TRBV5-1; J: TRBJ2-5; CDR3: ASSLGTLAETQY
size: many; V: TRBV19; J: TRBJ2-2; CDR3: ASSTNGGLRAGELF
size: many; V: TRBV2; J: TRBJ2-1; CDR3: ASRESGLYNEQF
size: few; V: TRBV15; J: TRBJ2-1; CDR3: ATSRAVNEQF
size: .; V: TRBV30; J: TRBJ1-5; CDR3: AWSFPGGSNQPQH
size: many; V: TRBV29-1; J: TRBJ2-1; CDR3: SVAGTSGSRNEQF
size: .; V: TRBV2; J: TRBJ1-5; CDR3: ASSDLVHSNQPQH
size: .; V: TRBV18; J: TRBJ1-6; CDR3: ASIDRDNGFGSPLH
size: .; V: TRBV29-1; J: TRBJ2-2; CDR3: SASSGELF
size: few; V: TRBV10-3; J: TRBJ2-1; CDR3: AISDPGQGYNEQF
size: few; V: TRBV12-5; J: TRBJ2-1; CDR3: ASGGQGF
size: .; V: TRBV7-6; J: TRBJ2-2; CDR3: ASSLWTTNTGELF
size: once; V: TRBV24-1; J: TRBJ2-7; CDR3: ATSDVPILWTGTYEQY
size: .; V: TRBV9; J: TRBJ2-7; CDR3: ASSVGSSLAYEQY
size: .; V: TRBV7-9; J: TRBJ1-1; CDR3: ATRQGLENTEAF
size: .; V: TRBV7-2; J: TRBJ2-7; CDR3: ASSPNEYEQY
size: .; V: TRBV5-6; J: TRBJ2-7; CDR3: ASSFPRGSLSEQY
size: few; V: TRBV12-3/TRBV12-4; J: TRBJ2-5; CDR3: ASRKGTVTGETQY
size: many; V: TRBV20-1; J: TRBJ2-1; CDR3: SARVNEQF
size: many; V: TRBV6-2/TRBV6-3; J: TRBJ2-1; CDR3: ASSYSGWGGEQF
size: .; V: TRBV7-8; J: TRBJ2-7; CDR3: ASSLMTPWMDEQY
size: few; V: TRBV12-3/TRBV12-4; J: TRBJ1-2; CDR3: ASNRRGDYGYT
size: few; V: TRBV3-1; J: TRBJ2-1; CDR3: ASSQSLVRGNEQF
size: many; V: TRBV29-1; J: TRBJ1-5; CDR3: SAVSGAGQPQH